One and the same sample provided the 17 T cell receptor beta chains below, sequenced in a study of T cells after yellow fever vaccination. TCRdb reprocessed the 5' RACE reads with MiXCR, giving one entry per CDR3 protein. The data hold 5,500 to 7,000 distinct CDR3 sequences, with approximately 5.9% observed a single time. The sequencing here drew on PBMCs, either bulk or a sorted T-cell subset (CD4+, CD8+, memory, or dextramer-sorted; not recorded which), taken roughly 14 days after the first yellow fever vaccination. The receptor set was obtained from a man younger than 30 who received the YFV17D yellow fever vaccine.

This clonotype was counted ten times or more. The rearrangement links TRBV5-1 to TRBJ1-1, with 9 bases aligning to TRBD1. The CDR3 length is 17 residues. Germline CDR1 is SGHRS and CDR2 is YFSETQ. The J segment lost 0 bases and the V segment lost 4 bases, leaving 10 bases of the junction unmatched. The CDR3 sequence: CASSHDGTGPMNTEAFF. The DNA of the CDR3 is TGCGCCAGCAGCCACGACGGGACAGGGCCAATGAACACTGAAGCTTTCTTT.

There are many counts of this clonotype. The chain couples TRBV20-1 to TRBJ2-5; D is ambiguous. This CDR3 spans 13 amino acids. Trimming took 4 bases from V and 6 from J, leaving 15 bases between them. Looked up from germline, CDR1 is DFQATT and CDR2 is SNEGSKA (reference sequence). The CDR3 protein is CSAILGPVQTQYF. The DNA for the CDR3 is TGCAGTGCTATTCTTGGCCCTGTACAGACCCAGTACTTC.

Many counts were recorded for this clonotype. The chain has TRBV19 and TRBJ1-5, with 12 bases fitting TRBD1. V trimming: 9 bases; J trimming: 6 bases; junction bases outside the gene matches: 9. CDR3 length: 15 amino acids. From germline, CDR1 is LNHDA and CDR2 SQIVND (reference sequence). The CDR3 sequence: CASVRGQGASQPQHF. The DNA for the CDR3 is TGTGCCAGCGTAAGGGGACAGGGGGCAAGTCAGCCCCAGCATTTT.

This clonotype was found many times. This chain links TRBV19 with TRBJ1-2; TRBD1 agrees at 9 bases. Germline V gene lookup returns CDR1 LNHDA and CDR2 SQIVND (reference sequence). There are 13 residues in the CDR3. The junction had 5 bases not matched to a gene; V was cut back by 6 bases and J by 6 bases. For the CDR3, the DNA is TGTGCCAGTAGCGTAAGACAGGGGGATGGCTACACCTTC. This encodes CASSVRQGDGYTF.

This clonotype appeared many times. The chain has TRBV7-2 and TRBJ2-5, with D uncertain. Trimming removed 2 bases at V and 5 bases at J, with 15 bases between. The CDR3 sequence is 15 residues long. Germline V gene sequence: CDR1 SGHTA, CDR2 FQGNSA. The CDR3 loop is CASSLSRTAWETQYF. The CDR3 DNA follows: TGTGCCAGCAGCTTAAGCCGGACGGCGTGGGAGACCCAGTACTTC.

There are many counts of this clonotype. The rearrangement links TRBV7-9 to TRBJ2-1, with 8 bases aligning to TRBD2. Germline CDR1 reads SEHNR; CDR2 reads FQNEAQ (reference sequence). V trimming: 1 base; J trimming: 12 bases; junction bases outside the gene matches: 5. The CDR3 consists of 13 residues. CDR3 region: CASSLEVSGGQFF. The CDR3 DNA reads as TGTGCCAGCAGCTTAGAGGTCAGCGGGGGGCAGTTCTTC.

Ten or more counts support this clonotype. The chain carries TRBV5-5 and TRBJ2-2; D is undetermined. Germline CDR1 SGHKS, CDR2 YYEKEE (reference sequence). The CDR3 is 14 amino acids. V lost 1 base to trimming and J lost 4 bases, with 8 bases between them. Here the CDR3 DNA reads TGTGCCAGCAGCTTGTGGCGGTCCACCGGGGAGCTGTTTTTT. Its translation: CASSLWRSTGELFF.

This clonotype has ten or more counts. The V gene is TRBV12-3 or TRBV12-4, the J gene TRBJ1-2, with D possibly TRBD1 on 6 matching bases. The CDR3 is made up of 15 amino acids. The V end was cut by 1 base, the J end by 5 bases, with 14 bases between. The CDR3 DNA reads as TGTGCCAGCAGTTTAGGGGGCAGGGGAGGATATGGCTACACCTTC. Its protein product is CASSLGGRGGYGYTF.

This clonotype has ten or more counts. The rearrangement joins TRBV4-2 to TRBJ1-2; the D is unclear. V lost 8 bases, J lost 4 bases, and 11 bases lay in between. The germline CDR1 and CDR2 sequences are LGHNA and YNFKEQ. The CDR3 covers 12 residues. The CDR3 loop is CASPTAFYGYTF. CDR3 nucleotides: TGTGCCAGCCCCACAGCCTTCTATGGCTACACCTTC.

This clonotype was seen many times. J is TRBJ1-3 and V is TRBV20-1; D gene uncertain. CDR1 DFQATT and CDR2 SNEGSKA come from the germline V gene (reference sequence). The germline V and J ends were trimmed by 2 bases and 7 bases, with 18 bases remaining between them. CDR3 size: 15 residues. For the CDR3, the DNA is TGCAGTGCTAGACCCGACGGGGAGTGGCGCAACACCATATATTTT. Translating gives CSARPDGEWRNTIYF.

This clonotype was detected ten times or more. The rearrangement joins TRBV12-3 or TRBV12-4 to TRBJ1-2, with D possibly matching TRBD1 (6 bases). The CDR3 spans 15 residues. Deletions cut 0 bases from V and 4 bases from J, with 12 bases between. In DNA form, the CDR3 reads TGTGCCAGCAGTTTAGCGCTGGGGGCCTCCTATGGCTACACCTTC. This encodes CASSLALGASYGYTF.

The sample holds many counts of this clonotype. The rearrangement joins TRBV6-1 to TRBJ1-2, with TRBD1 matching 9 bases. After removal of 9 bases from V and 8 bases from J, the junction contained 13 bases not matched to a gene. Germline loops: CDR1 MNHNS, CDR2 SASEGT. The CDR3 consists of 14 residues. The DNA of the CDR3 is TGTGCCAGTAAATCTCCGGGACAGGGAGACGGCTACACCTTC. Translation: CASKSPGQGDGYTF.

This clonotype was seen at least ten times. The chain uses TRBV29-1 and TRBJ2-5; D may correspond to TRBD1 or TRBD2 (5 bases each). Trimming shortened V by 7 bases and J by 7 bases, and 16 bases separated the two germline ends. The CDR3 is 12 amino acids. Per the germline V gene, CDR1 is SQVTM and CDR2 is ANQGSEA. CDR3 nucleotides: TGCAGCGCCCCTGAGGGGTTGGCGACCCAGTACTTC. Translated: CSAPEGLATQYF.

Judged by abundance, this clonotype is large (0.1 to 1%). J is TRBJ2-1 and V is TRBV25-1; no definite D call. The CDR3 sequence is 14 residues long. CDR1 and CDR2 (germline): MGHDK, SYGVNS. V gave up 5 bases and J gave up 3 bases, with 11 bases separating them. The DNA of the CDR3 is TGTGCCAGCAGTCAGTCCGACTTCTACAATGAGCAGTTCTTC. The encoded protein is CASSQSDFYNEQFF.

This clonotype was counted at least ten times. The chain uses TRBV29-1 and TRBJ2-1; TRBD2 matches at 11 bases. Germline V gene lookup returns CDR1 SQVTM and CDR2 ANQGSEA. The CDR3 contains 17 residues. With 3 bases clipped from V and 0 bases from J, the junction kept 7 bases outside the gene matches. The CDR3 region is CSVDGLAGGSSYNEQFF. As DNA, the CDR3 is TGCAGCGTTGACGGGCTAGCGGGGGGTTCCTCCTACAATGAGCAGTTCTTC.

This clonotype was observed many times. V gene TRBV27 combines with J gene TRBJ2-1; a possible D gene is TRBD2 (5 bases). The CDR3 is 14 amino acids. Germline-derived CDR1 and CDR2 are MNHEY and SMNVEV (reference sequence). Between the trimmed V and J ends, which lost 6 bases and 6 bases, there was a span of 15 bases. CDR3 loop: CASRSQLGFNEQFF. The CDR3 nucleotides read TGTGCCAGCAGATCCCAACTAGGGTTCAATGAGCAGTTCTTC.

This clonotype was picked up many times. The J gene is TRBJ2-1, the V gene TRBV5-1, with TRBD2 matching 10 bases. Per the germline V gene, CDR1 is SGHRS and CDR2 is YFSETQ. Unmatched junction bases numbered 11, after V lost 7 bases and J lost 4 bases. This CDR3 is 16 amino acids long. This CDR3 reads CASSSTSGALYNEQFF. DNA of the CDR3: TGCGCCAGCTCTTCTACTAGCGGGGCCCTTTACAATGAGCAGTTCTTC.